Listed below are T cell receptor beta chains from one sample, sequenced in a study of blood T cell repertoires in COVID-19. Profiled with immunoSEQ multiplex PCR; TCRdb holds only in-frame clones, not every one. This sample has 100,000 to 150,000 clones, with approximately 90% found just once. The sequencing sample was made of peripheral blood. The receptors were gathered from a man aged 45-60 years with acute or convalescent COVID-19. Both conserved end residues are part of each CDR3. Fields, in order: D gene, clone size, J gene, V gene, CDR3 DNA, CDR3 protein. D genes are given only for firm matches. Size is omitted from some rows. Given values are once, few, many or a class for expanded clones.

d_call: TRBD1
clone_size: NA
j_call: TRBJ1-5
v_call: TRBV9
cdr3_nt: TGTGCCAGCAGCGGACAGGGGGCTCGCCAGCCCCAGCATTTT
cdr3_aa: CASSGQGARQPQHF

d_call: NA
clone_size: once
j_call: TRBJ1-6
v_call: TRBV9
cdr3_nt: TGTGCCAGCAGCGTGACCGATGGGGAGTCACCCCTCCACTTT
cdr3_aa: CASSVTDGESPLHF

d_call: TRBD1
clone_size: NA
j_call: TRBJ1-4
v_call: TRBV3-1/TRBV3-2
cdr3_nt: TGTGCCAGCAGCCAGAACAGGGGGCCAAATGAAAAACTGTTTTTT
cdr3_aa: CASSQNRGPNEKLFF

d_call: NA
clone_size: NA
j_call: TRBJ2-3
v_call: TRBV10-1
cdr3_nt: TGCGCCAGCAGCGTGGACATATCAGATACGCAGTATTTT
cdr3_aa: CASSVDISDTQYF

d_call: NA
clone_size: NA
j_call: TRBJ2-2
v_call: TRBV5-6
cdr3_nt: TGTGCCAGCAGCTTGGGGGGCGGGACGAACACCGGGGAGCTGTTTTTT
cdr3_aa: CASSLGGGTNTGELFF

d_call: NA
clone_size: NA
j_call: TRBJ1-1
v_call: TRBV19
cdr3_nt: TGTGCCAGTAGTCCCCCTACCCGGGGTTTGGGAACTTTCTTT
cdr3_aa: CASSPPTRGLGTFF

d_call: NA
clone_size: NA
j_call: TRBJ1-1
v_call: TRBV7-3
cdr3_nt: TGTGCCAGCAGCTTATTGGGAGGGGTAAACACTGAAGCTTTCTTT
cdr3_aa: CASSLLGGVNTEAFF

d_call: NA
clone_size: NA
j_call: TRBJ2-1
v_call: TRBV7-9
cdr3_nt: TGTGCCAGCAGCTTAGCGCAAAGAATCGGAGGGATCGATGAGCAGTTCTTC
cdr3_aa: CASSLAQRIGGIDEQFF

d_call: NA
clone_size: few
j_call: TRBJ2-7
v_call: TRBV28
cdr3_nt: TGTGCCAGCAGTTTACGCCGGGACTACGAGCAGTACTTC
cdr3_aa: CASSLRRDYEQYF

d_call: TRBD2
clone_size: NA
j_call: TRBJ2-1
v_call: TRBV6-8
cdr3_nt: TGTGCCAGCAGTTACCACGCTAGCGGGGGGGTCTACAATGAGCAGTTCTTC
cdr3_aa: CASSYHASGGVYNEQFF

d_call: TRBD2
clone_size: few
j_call: TRBJ2-5
v_call: TRBV28
cdr3_nt: TGTGCCAGCAGTCCTGCGGGACTAGCGGGAGGGAGAGAGACCCAGTACTTC
cdr3_aa: CASSPAGLAGGRETQYF

d_call: NA
clone_size: NA
j_call: TRBJ1-1
v_call: TRBV6-5
cdr3_nt: TGTGCCAGCGGCTCGTATGGGGCCATGAACACTGAAGCTTTCTTT
cdr3_aa: CASGSYGAMNTEAFF

d_call: TRBD1
clone_size: few
j_call: TRBJ1-1
v_call: TRBV3-1/TRBV3-2
cdr3_nt: TGTGCCAGCCGGCCCCGGGGACAGCCGAACACTGAAGCTTTCTTT
cdr3_aa: CASRPRGQPNTEAFF

d_call: NA
clone_size: NA
j_call: TRBJ2-3
v_call: TRBV27
cdr3_nt: TGTGCCACCGGGACTGTTACGCAGTATTTT
cdr3_aa: CATGTVTQYF

d_call: TRBD2
clone_size: NA
j_call: TRBJ2-3
v_call: TRBV3-1/TRBV3-2
cdr3_nt: TGTGCCAGCAGCCAAGATCTTGGCGGGAGGAGGACAGATACGCAGTATTTT
cdr3_aa: CASSQDLGGRRTDTQYF

d_call: NA
clone_size: NA
j_call: TRBJ1-5
v_call: TRBV19
cdr3_nt: TGTGCCAGTAGTATGGAGAGCACCTTCAATCAGCCCCAGCATTTT
cdr3_aa: CASSMESTFNQPQHF

d_call: TRBD2
clone_size: NA
j_call: TRBJ2-1
v_call: TRBV5-8
cdr3_nt: TGTGCCAGCGGGGGACTAGCGGTTAGAAATGAGCAGTTCTTC
cdr3_aa: CASGGLAVRNEQFF

d_call: TRBD1
clone_size: NA
j_call: TRBJ1-1
v_call: TRBV7-2
cdr3_nt: TGTGCCAGCAGTACACAGGGGGGCACTGAAGCTTTCTTT
cdr3_aa: CASSTQGGTEAFF

d_call: NA
clone_size: NA
j_call: TRBJ1-6
v_call: TRBV29-1
cdr3_nt: TGCAGCGTCCGGGACATTTTCGATTCACCCCTCCACTTT
cdr3_aa: CSVRDIFDSPLHF

d_call: TRBD1
clone_size: once
j_call: TRBJ1-2
v_call: TRBV5-8
cdr3_nt: TGTGCCAGCAGCTTGGTGATCGGGACAGGAAACAACTATGGCTACACCTTC
cdr3_aa: CASSLVIGTGNNYGYTF

d_call: TRBD1
clone_size: NA
j_call: TRBJ2-5
v_call: TRBV6-5
cdr3_nt: TGTGCCAGCAGCCCCGACAGGGGGGAGACCCAGTACTTC
cdr3_aa: CASSPDRGETQYF

d_call: NA
clone_size: NA
j_call: TRBJ1-2
v_call: TRBV28
cdr3_nt: TGTGCCAGCAGTCTACTTAACTATGGCTACACCTTC
cdr3_aa: CASSLLNYGYTF